This T cell receptor beta chain derives from a study of blood T cell dynamics during melanoma immunotherapy. Overall study: Standard first-line treatment here was pembrolizumab or nivolumab plus ipilimumab in metastatic melanoma.

This clone was detected only once. Its antigen is unidentified. The repertoire was sequenced with immunoSEQ multiplex PCR; TCRdb's copy has only in-frame clones and lacks some. The sample includes 5,500 to 9,000 clones, 81% seen only once; the top ten take about 14%. The CDR3 runs 10 residues. V dropped 5 bases and J dropped 7 bases, with 5 bases sitting between them. CDR1 is MNHNS, CDR2 SASEGT, per germline. Study-wide points: Whether repertoire-driving clones were melanoma-specific could not be determined.

Time point noted: week 3, after first cycle of checkpoint inhibitor. Sampling occurred pretreatment (T0) and at week 3 (W3), after cycle one of checkpoint blockade. This chain joins TRBV6-1 and TRBJ1-2; D remains ambiguous. Sequenced material: blood, taken from a patient treated with checkpoint blockade. This clonotype was obtained from a human donor with melanoma. The CDR3 here is CASSYVGYTF. The CDR3 DNA is TGTGCCAGCAGTTATGTTGGCTACACCTTC.